The subject of this entry is one T cell receptor (beta chain). Its antigen is not known. Trimming left V 6 bases short and J 1 base short, with 12 bases between. Germline values: CDR1 MGHDK, CDR2 SYGVNS. The CDR3 covers 14 residues. These data come from a study of T cell responses to AZD1222 COVID-19 vaccine. Findings and caveats of the study: White British ancestry dominated among donors, who included more females, and clonal diversity was possibly underestimated. In the spike-specific TCR repertoire, nearly half reportedly target unmutated variant regions. Rises in breadth and depth of Spike-specific TCRs came after two AZD1222 doses.

Data came from immunoSEQ multiplex PCR; TCRdb stores just in-frame clones and leaves some out. The data show around 100,000 clones, roughly 80% seen once. Sequenced here: peripheral blood, sampled on day 0 of AZD1222 vaccination. The gene calls are TRBV25-1 and TRBJ1-1; D not certain. This sequence was found in an adult in good health. The CDR3: CASRNSGANTEAFF. CDR3 in DNA: TGTGCCAGCAGAAACAGCGGAGCGAACACTGAAGCTTTCTTT. Filled out from reference TRBV25-1 and TRBJ1-1, the complete variable domain reads EADIYQTPRYLVIGTGKKITLECSQTMGHDKMYWYQQDPGMELHLIHYSYGVNSTEKGDLSSESTVSRIRTEHFPLTLESARPSHTSQYLCASRNSGANTEAFFGQGTRLTVV.